One TCR beta chain is described in this entry. Its matching antigen is unknown. Trimming left V 3 bases short and J 2 bases short, with 10 bases between. This CDR3 spans 14 amino acids. Per germline, CDR1 SEHNR and CDR2 FQNEAQ (reference sequence). Genomic DNA templated the TCR beta VDJ and CDR3 profiling. TCRdb fed the reads into MiXCR, producing one record per CDR3 protein. This sample has tens of thousands of distinct CDR3 sequences, with roughly 69% found just once. The data originate from a study of CD8+CD57+ T cells in acquired aplastic anemia. Study in general: Roughly 3.1 ug was the average amount of DNA from sorted CD4+ and CD8+ cells. Healthy donors yielded roughly 9.9 million CD4+ cell reads on average.

General study results and limits: Found in both controls and patients were around 30 CD8+ CDR3 sequences. No significant patient-versus-control difference appeared in CD8+ Simpson's diversity.

Input material: sorted CD4+, CD8+, or CD8+CD57+ T cells (not recorded which) from PBMCs. The chain combines TRBV7-9 with TRBJ1-1; TRBD1 might be the D (5 bases). The receptor's source is a human donor in good health, serving as a control. Here the CDR3 DNA reads TGTGCCAGCAGCTTCCCTAGGGGTAACACTGAAGCTTTCTTT. This gives the protein CASSFPRGNTEAFF. Supplemented by reference TRBV7-9 and TRBJ1-1, the full variable domain reads DTGVSQNPRHKITKRGQNVTFRCDPISEHNRLYWYRQTLGQGPEFLTYFQNEAQLEKSRLLSDRFSAERPKGSFSTLEIQRTEQGDSAMYLCASSFPRGNTEAFFGQGTRLTVV.